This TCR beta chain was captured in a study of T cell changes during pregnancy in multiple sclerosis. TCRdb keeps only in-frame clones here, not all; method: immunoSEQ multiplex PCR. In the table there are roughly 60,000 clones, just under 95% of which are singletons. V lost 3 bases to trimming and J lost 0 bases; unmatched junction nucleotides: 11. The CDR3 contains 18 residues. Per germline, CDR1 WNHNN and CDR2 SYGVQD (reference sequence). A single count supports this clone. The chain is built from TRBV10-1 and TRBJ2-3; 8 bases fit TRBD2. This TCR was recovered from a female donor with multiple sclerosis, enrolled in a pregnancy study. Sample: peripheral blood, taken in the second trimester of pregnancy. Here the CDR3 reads CASSEPGGPFGSTDTQYF. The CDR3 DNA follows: TGCGCCAGCAGTGAACCGGGAGGGCCGTTTGGGAGCACAGATACGCAGTATTTT.